The 21 T cell receptor beta chains listed next were all sequenced from one sample in a study of CD8 T cells in ankylosing spondylitis. One entry per CDR3 protein, called by TCRdb with MiXCR from the 5' RACE reads. The table shows about 190,000 distinct CDR3 sequences, with 13% occurring only once. Sequenced sample: blood, either unsorted or a sorted T cell fraction (not recorded which). These receptor sequences come from a female donor with ankylosing spondylitis or in good health (not recorded which).

The chain joins TRBV30 to TRBJ2-7, with TRBD2 identical over 7 bases. The CDR3 consists of 15 residues. V was pared by 0 bases and J by 6 bases, with 11 bases of the junction left unmatched. Germline CDR1 is GTSNPN and CDR2 is SVGIG (reference sequence). Here the CDR3 reads CAWSVQRGPIFEQYF. CDR3 nucleotide sequence: TGTGCCTGGAGTGTACAGCGGGGACCAATATTCGAGCAGTACTTC.

This clonotype was recorded a few times. The rearrangement uses TRBV11-2 and TRBJ2-1; D unclear. Germline CDR1 is SGHAT and CDR2 is FQNNGV. The CDR3 has 16 amino acids. Trimming took 2 bases from V and 0 from J, leaving 11 bases between them. The CDR3 sequence: CASSLSLPFSYNEQFF. CDR3 nucleotide sequence: TGTGCCAGCAGCTTATCACTCCCCTTCTCCTACAATGAGCAGTTCTTC.

This clonotype has a count of ten or more. This rearrangement joins TRBV28 to TRBJ2-3; tentative D call: TRBD2 (6 bases). This CDR3 is 14 amino acids long. The germline CDR1 and CDR2 sequences are MDHEN and SYDVKM. V shed 6 bases and J shed 5 bases, with 15 bases lying between them. CDR3 in amino acids: CASSDPGGKDTQYF. CDR3 nucleotides: TGTGCCAGCAGCGATCCTGGGGGGAAAGATACGCAGTATTTT.

This clonotype was seen repeatedly, ten times or more. J is TRBJ2-7 and V is TRBV7-2, with a tentative D call TRBD1 (6 bases). Trimming removed 1 base at V and 5 bases at J, with 12 bases between. Germline lookup yields CDR1 SGHTA and CDR2 FQGNSA. The CDR3 has 14 amino acids. The CDR3 is CASSLVQGSHEQYF. CDR3 DNA sequence: TGTGCCAGCAGCTTAGTACAGGGTTCCCACGAGCAGTACTTC.

This clonotype has ten or more counts. The rearrangement joins TRBV5-5 to TRBJ1-2; 9 bases are shared with TRBD1. CDR1 is SGHKS, CDR2 YYEKEE, per germline (reference sequence). Unmatched junction bases numbered 5, after V lost 3 bases and J lost 2 bases. CDR3 length: 15 residues. The CDR3: CASSWTGTGNYGYTF. DNA of the CDR3: TGTGCCAGCAGCTGGACCGGGACAGGGAACTATGGCTACACCTTC.

The rearrangement uses TRBV18 and TRBJ2-1; TRBD2 agrees at 8 bases. V shed 2 bases, J shed 0 bases, and the junction held 3 bases outside the gene matches. This CDR3 is 16 amino acids long. Looked up from germline, CDR1 is KGHSH and CDR2 is LQKENI. The CDR3 DNA is TGTGCCAGCTCACCATTAGCGGGAAGCTCCTACAATGAGCAGTTCTTC. It yields the protein CASSPLAGSSYNEQFF.

The table lists this clonotype with many counts. The V gene is TRBV29-1, the J gene TRBJ1-5, with a tentative D call TRBD1 (5 bases). Trimming left V 4 bases short and J 6 bases short, with 13 bases between. The germline CDR1 and CDR2 sequences are SQVTM and ANQGSEA. This CDR3 has 13 residues. CDR3 loop: CSVGGREGQPQHF. In nucleotides, the CDR3 is TGCAGCGTTGGGGGGAGGGAAGGTCAGCCCCAGCATTTT.

The V gene is TRBV7-2, the J gene TRBJ2-3; D possibly corresponds to TRBD1 (5 bases). V was clipped by 6 bases and J by 4 bases, with 11 bases between them. Looked up from germline, CDR1 is SGHTA and CDR2 is FQGNSA. There are 13 residues in the CDR3. CDR3 in amino acids: CASSSGWADTQYF. The DNA for the CDR3 is TGTGCCAGCAGTTCAGGGTGGGCAGATACGCAGTATTTT.

This clonotype appeared many times. This rearrangement joins TRBV6-1 to TRBJ2-1, with 7 positions matching TRBD1. The CDR3 has 14 residues. V lost 8 bases, J lost 4 bases, and 8 bases stayed unmatched. CDR1 MNHNS and CDR2 SASEGT come from the germline V gene. CDR3 region: CASGSGQLYNEQFF. Written as DNA, the CDR3 is TGTGCCAGCGGGTCGGGACAGCTATACAATGAGCAGTTCTTC.

This clonotype was recorded many times. The chain combines TRBV5-1 with TRBJ2-2; no definite D call. The V and J ends lost 4 bases and 6 bases respectively, with 13 bases between them. Germline CDR1 and CDR2: SGHRS and YFSETQ. The CDR3 has 14 amino acids. The CDR3 DNA sequence: TGCGCCAGCAGCAGTTCTTCCTCGCCCGGGGAGCTGTTTTTT. Its translation is CASSSSSSPGELFF.

The CDR3 DNA reads TGTGCCAGCAGTCCCCGGAGGGATTCACCCCTCCACTTT. Translated, it gives CASSPRRDSPLHF. V gene TRBV7-2 combines with J gene TRBJ1-6, with D uncertain. Germline V lookup: CDR1 SGHTA, CDR2 FQGNSA. The CDR3 is made up of 13 amino acids. V lost 6 bases to trimming and J lost 8 bases, with 11 bases between them.

This clonotype came up many times. The CDR3 DNA reads as TGTGCCAGCTCACCACCGGATGGAATCTCGAAGCGGTTCTTC. Translated, it gives CASSPPDGISKRFF. The gene calls are TRBV18 and TRBJ2-1; D gene ambiguous. With 0 bases removed from V and 15 bases from J, the gap between germline ends came to 18 bases. Germline V gives CDR1 KGHSH, CDR2 LQKENI. The CDR3 sequence is 14 residues long.

This clonotype was seen many times. V usage is TRBV7-9 and J usage is TRBJ2-7; 12 bases map to TRBD1. This CDR3 region has 15 residues. V lost 4 bases to trimming and J lost 6 bases; unmatched junction nucleotides: 7. Germline V gives CDR1 SEHNR, CDR2 FQNEAQ (reference sequence). The CDR3 spells CASSSSGTGGAEQYF. The CDR3 DNA reads as TGTGCCAGCAGCTCGTCCGGGACAGGGGGCGCCGAGCAGTACTTC.

Concerning this clonotype: A much larger clone lies one base from this, so it may be a read error. The rearrangement links TRBV6-1 to TRBJ2-3; 12 nucleotides match TRBD2. CDR1 MNHNS and CDR2 SASEGT come from the germline V gene. This CDR3 has 16 amino acids. CDR3 nucleotides: TGTGCCAGCAGTCCCTGGACTAGCGGGGCCACAGGTACGCAGTATTTT. It translates to CASSPWTSGATGTQYF.

This rearrangement joins TRBV11-2 to TRBJ2-6; D not resolved. This CDR3 comprises 13 residues. The germline V gene encodes CDR1 SGHAT and CDR2 FQNNGV. V was trimmed by 5 bases and J by 6 bases, leaving 8 bases between them. The CDR3 loop is CASSEGMANVLTF. CDR3 in DNA: TGTGCCAGCAGCGAAGGGATGGCCAACGTCCTGACTTTC.

This clonotype appeared many times. The chain carries TRBV12-3 or TRBV12-4 and TRBJ2-1; D is possibly TRBD2 (5 bases). The CDR3 sequence is 11 residues long. Trimming took off 9 bases at V and 6 bases at J, with 9 bases between the two ends. The CDR3 sequence: CASGGPNEQFF. CDR3 nucleotide sequence: TGTGCCAGTGGCGGGCCCAATGAGCAGTTCTTC.

Many counts were recorded for this clonotype. The chain employs TRBV29-1 and TRBJ2-7, with TRBD1 matching 10 bases. V trimming: 1 base; J trimming: 1 base; junction bases outside the gene matches: 1. This CDR3 comprises 14 residues. Germline V CDR1 and CDR2: SQVTM, ANQGSEA. CDR3 protein: CSVEGTGGSYEQYF. CDR3 bases: TGCAGCGTTGAAGGGACAGGGGGATCCTACGAGCAGTACTTC.

This rearrangement joins TRBV24-1 to TRBJ2-3; possibly TRBD1 for D (5 bases). V dropped 8 bases and J dropped 3 bases, with 17 bases sitting between them. CDR3 length: 15 amino acids. Per the germline V gene, CDR1 is KGHDR and CDR2 is SFDVKD. The CDR3 coding sequence is TGTGCCACCAACGATGCGGCCCAGGGTACAGATACGCAGTATTTT. Encoded protein: CATNDAAQGTDTQYF.

This clonotype was seen repeatedly, ten times or more. The gene calls are TRBV3-1 and TRBJ2-4, with D possibly matching TRBD2 (5 bases). The CDR3 length is 17 residues. Per the germline V gene, CDR1 is LGHDT and CDR2 is YNNKEL (reference sequence). V lost 4 bases and J lost 1, with 17 bases in between. The chain's CDR3 is CASSPRLGSTAKNIQYF. Written as DNA, the CDR3 is TGTGCCAGCAGCCCCCGGTTGGGGAGTACGGCCAAAAACATTCAGTACTTC.

A few counts support this clonotype. The chain has TRBV2 and TRBJ2-1; D not certain. Deletions cut 7 bases from V and 7 bases from J, with 8 bases between. The CDR3 length is 11 residues. The germline CDR1 and CDR2 sequences are SNHLY and FYNNEI. CDR3 sequence reads: CASILANEQFF. The CDR3 DNA sequence: TGTGCCAGCATATTAGCTAATGAGCAGTTCTTC.

For this clonotype: A much larger clone lies one base from this, so it may be a read error. The chain recombines TRBV4-3 with TRBJ2-1, with D maybe TRBD1 (6 bases). CDR1 is LGHNA, CDR2 YSLEER, per germline. Trimming left V 3 bases short and J 10 bases short, with 16 bases between. The length of the CDR3 is 14 residues. CDR3 residues: CASSQVDRTREQFF. Here the CDR3 DNA reads TGCGCCAGCAGCCAGGTGGACAGAACCCGGGAGCAGTTCTTC.